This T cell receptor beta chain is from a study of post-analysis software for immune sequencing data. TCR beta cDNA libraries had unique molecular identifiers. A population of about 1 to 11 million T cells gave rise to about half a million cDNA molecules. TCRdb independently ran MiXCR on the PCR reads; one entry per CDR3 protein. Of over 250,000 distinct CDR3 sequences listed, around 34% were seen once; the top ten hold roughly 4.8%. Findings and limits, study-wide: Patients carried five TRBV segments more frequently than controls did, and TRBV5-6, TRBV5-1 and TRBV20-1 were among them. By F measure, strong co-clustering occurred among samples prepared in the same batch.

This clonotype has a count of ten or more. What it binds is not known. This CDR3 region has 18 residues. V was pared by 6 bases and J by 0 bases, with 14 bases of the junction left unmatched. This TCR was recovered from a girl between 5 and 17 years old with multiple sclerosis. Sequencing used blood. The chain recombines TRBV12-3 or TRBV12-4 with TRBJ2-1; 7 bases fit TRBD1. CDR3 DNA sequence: TGTGCCAGCAGACCCCAGCTGGGACAGACAAGCTCCTACAATGAGCAGTTCTTC. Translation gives CASRPQLGQTSSYNEQFF.